One and the same sample provided the 9 T cell receptor beta chains below, sequenced in a study of radiation and T cells in renal cell carcinoma. Noted time point: baseline pretreatment blood. Treatment given: 15 Gy SBRT to primary tumor, nephrectomy 4 weeks later. Assay: immunoSEQ multiplex PCR; the TCRdb copy retains only in-frame clones and omits some. The sample consists of 50,000 to 75,000 clones, approximately 80% of them appearing once. Sequenced here: blood, sampled from a patient whose treatment included radiotherapy and nephrectomy. These receptors came from a man in his 60s with renal cell carcinoma.

The rearrangement uses TRBV11-2 and TRBJ2-7; D is unresolved. This CDR3 has 14 amino acids. The V and J ends lost 4 bases and 6 bases respectively, with 16 bases between them. The germline gives CDR1 SGHAT, CDR2 FQNNGV. This CDR3 is CASSSLVGGGEQYV. The CDR3 nucleotides are TGTGCCAGCAGCTCGCTCGTTGGCGGCGGCGAGCAGTACGTC.

The J gene is TRBJ2-1, the V gene TRBV6-5; D is undetermined. Germline CDR1 MNHEY, CDR2 SVGAGI. The ends were cut back, 2 bases at V and 0 bases at J, with 8 bases in the middle. The CDR3 contains 15 residues. The CDR3 loop is CASSYGVSSYNEQFF. CDR3 nucleotide sequence: TGTGCCAGCAGTTACGGGGTGAGCTCCTACAATGAGCAGTTCTTC.

The chain combines TRBV2 with TRBJ2-1, with a weak D call TRBD2 (6 bases). V lost 6 bases and J lost 2, with 26 bases in between. Germline loops: CDR1 SNHLY, CDR2 FYNNEI. This CDR3 is built from 19 residues. CDR3 amino acids: CASSEPTSFPRPTYNEQFF. CDR3 DNA: TGTGCCAGCAGCGAACCAACTAGCTTCCCGCGTCCTACCTACAATGAGCAGTTCTTC.

J is TRBJ2-3 and V is TRBV9, with 13 bases fitting TRBD2. The CDR3 covers 15 residues. CDR1 and CDR2 from the germline V gene are SGDLS and YYNGEE. With 0 bases clipped from V and 5 bases from J, the junction kept 0 bases outside the gene matches. CDR3: CASSVGTSGRDTQYF. CDR3 in DNA: TGTGCCAGCAGCGTAGGGACTAGCGGGAGAGATACGCAGTATTTT.

The V gene is TRBV19, the J gene TRBJ1-1; D is unclear. From germline, CDR1 is LNHDA and CDR2 SQIVND (reference sequence). Trimming shortened V by 0 bases and J by 11 bases, and 10 bases separated the two germline ends. The length of the CDR3 is 12 residues. The CDR3 spells CASSIDHLAAFF. The CDR3 DNA sequence: TGTGCCAGTAGTATAGATCACCTAGCGGCTTTCTTT.

This chain joins TRBV6-5 and TRBJ2-7; D possibly corresponds to TRBD1 (6 bases). Germline CDR1 reads MNHEY; CDR2 reads SVGAGI. Trimming stripped 7 bases from V and 4 bases from J, with 20 bases between. This CDR3 has 15 residues. Written as DNA, the CDR3 is TGTGCCAGCAAACCATATTTCCAGGGGATTTACGAGCAGTACGTC. Its translation is CASKPYFQGIYEQYV.

This clone was recorded once. CDR3: CASSPGLAGARGTDTQYF. The CDR3, as DNA: TGTGCCAGCTCTCCCGGACTAGCGGGCGCCAGAGGCACAGATACGCAGTATTTT. The chain combines TRBV18 with TRBJ2-3; 11 positions match TRBD2. From germline, CDR1 is KGHSH and CDR2 LQKENI. The CDR3 runs 18 residues. The V segment lost 6 bases and the J segment 1 base; nucleotides outside the gene matches: 12. The whole variable domain, remainder taken from reference TRBV18 and TRBJ2-3, is NAGVMQNPRHLVRRRGQEARLRCSPMKGHSHVYWYRQLPEEGLKFMVYLQKENIIDESGMPKERFSAEFPKEGPSILRIQQVVRGDSAAYFCASSPGLAGARGTDTQYFGPGTRLTVL.

About this clone itself: Other DNA sequences in the same sample also yield this CDR3. The rearrangement joins TRBV20-1 to TRBJ1-2; D is unresolved. The CDR3 is 11 residues long. Germline V gene sequence: CDR1 DFQATT, CDR2 SNEGSKA (reference sequence). The germline V and J ends were trimmed by 4 bases and 0 bases, with 3 bases remaining between them. For the CDR3, the DNA is TGCAGTGCTACCGCTAACTATGGCTACACCTTC. It encodes CSATANYGYTF.

The rearrangement uses TRBV5-1 and TRBJ2-3, with D maybe TRBD2 (7 bases). In germline, CDR1 is SGHRS, CDR2 YFSETQ. V was cut by 4 bases and J by 3 bases, with 18 bases left in between. CDR3 length: 16 amino acids. CDR3 sequence: CASSDLGGGRTDTQYF. In nucleotides, the CDR3 is TGCGCCAGCAGCGACCTGGGGGGCGGGAGAACAGATACGCAGTATTTT.